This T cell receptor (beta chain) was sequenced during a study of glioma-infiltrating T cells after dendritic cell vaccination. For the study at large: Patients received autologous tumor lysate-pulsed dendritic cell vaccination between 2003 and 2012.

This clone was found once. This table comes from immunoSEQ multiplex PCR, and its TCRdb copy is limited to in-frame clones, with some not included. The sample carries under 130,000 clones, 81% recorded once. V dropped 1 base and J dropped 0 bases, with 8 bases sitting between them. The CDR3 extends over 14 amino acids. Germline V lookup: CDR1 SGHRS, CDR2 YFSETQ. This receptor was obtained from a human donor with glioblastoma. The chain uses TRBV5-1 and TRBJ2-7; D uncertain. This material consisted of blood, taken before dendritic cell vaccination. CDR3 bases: TGCGCCAGCAGCTTGTCCCAGAACTCCTACGAGCAGTACTTC. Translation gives CASSLSQNSYEQYF. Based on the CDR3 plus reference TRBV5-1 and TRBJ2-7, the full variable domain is KAGVTQTPRYLIKTRGQQVTLSCSPISGHRSVSWYQQTPGQGLQFLFEYFSETQRNKGNFPGRFSGRQFSNSRSEMNVSTLELGDSALYLCASSLSQNSYEQYFGPGTRLTVT.